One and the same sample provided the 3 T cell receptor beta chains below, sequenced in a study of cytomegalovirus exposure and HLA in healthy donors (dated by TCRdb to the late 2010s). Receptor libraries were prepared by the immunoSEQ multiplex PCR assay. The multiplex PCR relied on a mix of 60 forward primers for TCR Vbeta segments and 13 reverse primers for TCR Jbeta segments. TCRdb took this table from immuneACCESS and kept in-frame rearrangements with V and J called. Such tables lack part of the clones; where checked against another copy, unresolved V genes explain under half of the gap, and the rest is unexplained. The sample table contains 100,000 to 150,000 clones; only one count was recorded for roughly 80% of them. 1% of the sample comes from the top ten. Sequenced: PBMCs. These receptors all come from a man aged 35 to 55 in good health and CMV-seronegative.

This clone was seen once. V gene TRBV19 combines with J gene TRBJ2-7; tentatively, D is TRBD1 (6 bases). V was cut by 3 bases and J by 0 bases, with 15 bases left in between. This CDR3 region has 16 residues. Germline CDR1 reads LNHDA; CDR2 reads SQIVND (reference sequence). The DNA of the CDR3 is TGTGCCAGTAGTATCACCACAGGGATAAGCTCCTACGAGCAGTACTTC. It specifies CASSITTGISSYEQYF.

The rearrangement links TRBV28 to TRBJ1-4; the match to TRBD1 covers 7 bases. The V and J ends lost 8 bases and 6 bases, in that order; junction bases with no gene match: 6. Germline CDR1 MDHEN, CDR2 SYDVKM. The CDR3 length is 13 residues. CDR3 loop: CASGRGRDEKLFF. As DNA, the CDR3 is TGTGCCAGCGGAAGGGGGCGAGATGAAAAACTGTTTTTT. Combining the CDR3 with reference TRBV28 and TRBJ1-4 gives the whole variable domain DVKVTQSSRYLVKRTGEKVFLECVQDMDHENMFWYRQDPGLGLRLIYFSYDVKMKEKGDIPEGYSVSREKKERFSLILESASTNQTSMYLCASGRGRDEKLFFGSGTQLSVL.

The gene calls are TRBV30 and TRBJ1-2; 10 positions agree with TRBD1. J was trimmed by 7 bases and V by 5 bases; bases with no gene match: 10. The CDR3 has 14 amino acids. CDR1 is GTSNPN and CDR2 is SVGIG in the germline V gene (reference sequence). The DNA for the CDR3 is TGTGCCTGGGGAACGACAGGGGGCAGTGGTGGCTACACCTTC. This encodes CAWGTTGGSGGYTF.